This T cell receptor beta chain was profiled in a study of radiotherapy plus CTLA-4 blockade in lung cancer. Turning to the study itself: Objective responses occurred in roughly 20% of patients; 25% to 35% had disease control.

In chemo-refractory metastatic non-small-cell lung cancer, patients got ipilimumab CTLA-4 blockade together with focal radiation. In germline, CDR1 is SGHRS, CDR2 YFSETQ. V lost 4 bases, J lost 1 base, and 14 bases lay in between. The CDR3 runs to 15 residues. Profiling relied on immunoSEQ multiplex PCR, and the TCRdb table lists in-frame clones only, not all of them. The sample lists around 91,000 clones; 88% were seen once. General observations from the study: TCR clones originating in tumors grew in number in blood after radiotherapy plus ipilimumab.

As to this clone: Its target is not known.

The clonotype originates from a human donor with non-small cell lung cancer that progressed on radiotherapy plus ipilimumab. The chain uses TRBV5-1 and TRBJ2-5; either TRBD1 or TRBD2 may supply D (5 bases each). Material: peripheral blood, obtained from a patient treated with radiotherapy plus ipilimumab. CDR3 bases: TGCGCCAGCAGCCCAGTCGACGGGGCCCAAGAGACCCAGTACTTC. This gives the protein CASSPVDGAQETQYF.